Following are 10 T cell receptor beta chains from one sample sequenced in a study of OX40 agonist ivuxolimab in advanced cancers. Sequencing was performed with immunoSEQ multiplex PCR; in TCRdb, only in-frame clones are kept and a portion is missing. The repertoire holds over 70,000 clones, with more than 80% as singletons. The sequencing used CD4+ or CD8+ T cells sorted from blood, collected in a trial of the OX40 agonist ivuxolimab. The receptors originated from an adult with an advanced solid tumor such as melanoma, head and neck, liver or kidney cancer.

The gene calls are TRBV5-1 and TRBJ2-7, with D perhaps matching TRBD2 (6 bases). Trimming left V 5 bases short and J 4 bases short, with 19 bases between. The CDR3 totals 15 residues. The germline V gene encodes CDR1 SGHRS and CDR2 YFSETQ. CDR3 sequence reads: CASRVGTVPSYEQYF. CDR3 DNA: TGCGCCAGCAGGGTCGGGACTGTTCCTTCTTACGAGCAGTACTTC.

The chain links TRBV27 to TRBJ2-7, with TRBD1 matching 8 bases. The CDR3 consists of 15 residues. Germline-derived CDR1 and CDR2 are MNHEY and SMNVEV (reference sequence). V gave up 5 bases and J gave up 1 base; unmatched junction bases: 7. This chain's CDR3 is CASSPGQGLSYEQYF. CDR3 DNA: TGTGCCAGCAGTCCAGGACAGGGTCTTTCCTACGAGCAGTACTTC.

The chain carries TRBV10-2 and TRBJ1-4; D perhaps matches TRBD1 (6 bases). V lost 6 bases, J lost 8 bases, and 16 bases lay in between. Germline V gives CDR1 WSHSY, CDR2 SAAADI. The CDR3 extends over 14 amino acids. CDR3: CASRTGGAREKLFF. The CDR3 DNA sequence: TGCGCCAGCAGGACGGGGGGGGCTAGGGAAAAACTGTTTTTT.

The V gene is TRBV2, the J gene TRBJ2-1; D possibly corresponds to TRBD2 (6 bases). CDR3 length equals 15 residues. The germline V and J ends were trimmed by 2 bases and 5 bases, with 13 bases remaining between them. Germline loops: CDR1 SNHLY, CDR2 FYNNEI. The CDR3 DNA reads TGTGCCAGCAGTGAAAAAGGGCTAGCGAACAATGAGCAGTTCTTC. Translated, it gives CASSEKGLANNEQFF.

In DNA form, the CDR3 reads TGTGCCAGCAGTTACTCGAAAAGGGAGGGGAACACTGAAGCTTTCTTT. Translating gives CASSYSKREGNTEAFF. The V gene is TRBV6-5, the J gene TRBJ1-1; D remains ambiguous. CDR3 size: 16 residues. The V gene lost 0 bases and the J gene lost 1 base, with 12 bases spanning the gap. Germline V gene lookup returns CDR1 MNHEY and CDR2 SVGAGI.

This sequence joins TRBV28 and TRBJ1-5; no reliable D call. Germline lookup yields CDR1 MDHEN and CDR2 SYDVKM. Trimming removed 3 bases at V and 4 bases at J, with 7 bases between. This CDR3 is 13 amino acids long. The CDR3 region has the DNA TGTGCCAGCAGTTTTGAGTGGAATCAGCCCCAGCATTTT. Protein product: CASSFEWNQPQHF.

The chain combines TRBV18 with TRBJ2-2; 13 bases are shared with TRBD2. Looked up from germline, CDR1 is KGHSH and CDR2 is LQKENI. V shed 5 bases, J shed 2 bases, and the junction held 5 bases outside the gene matches. The CDR3 consists of 17 residues. CDR3 amino acids: CASSLGLAGINTGELFF. For the CDR3, the DNA is TGTGCCAGCTCATTGGGACTAGCGGGAATAAACACCGGGGAGCTGTTTTTT.

CDR3 coding DNA: TGTGCCAGCAGCTTAGATCGGGGGATGGAGACCCAGTACTTC. Protein product: CASSLDRGMETQYF. The rearrangement uses TRBV7-9 and TRBJ2-5; weak D call: TRBD2 (6 bases). The germline V and J ends were trimmed by 1 base and 5 bases, with 11 bases remaining between them. Germline V CDR1 and CDR2: SEHNR, FQNEAQ (reference sequence). CDR3 length: 14 amino acids. Using reference TRBV7-9 and TRBJ2-5 for the parts outside the CDR3, the full variable domain is DTGVSQNPRHKITKRGQNVTFRCDPISEHNRLYWYRQTLGQGPEFLTYFQNEAQLEKSRLLSDRFSAERPKGSFSTLEIQRTEQGDSAMYLCASSLDRGMETQYFGPGTRLLVL.

V usage is TRBV23-1 and J usage is TRBJ2-5; 8 bases match TRBD2. TRBV23-1 is flagged as an ORF with uncertain function. J lost 0 bases, V lost 9 bases, and 15 bases had no gene match. The length of the CDR3 is 17 residues. The CDR3 region is CASPVGGPAGDQETQYF. The CDR3 DNA sequence: TGCGCCAGTCCAGTCGGGGGGCCAGCGGGAGACCAAGAGACCCAGTACTTC.

The gene calls are TRBV7-9 and TRBJ2-1, with TRBD2 identical over 8 bases. This CDR3 is 16 amino acids long. V shed 5 bases and J 3 bases; nucleotides not matched to a gene: 9. Per the germline V gene, CDR1 is SEHNR and CDR2 is FQNEAQ (reference sequence). The CDR3 DNA reads as TGTGCCAGCAGCACCTTTTCGGGAGGGCTCTACAATGAGCAGTTCTTC. Amino acid sequence: CASSTFSGGLYNEQFF.